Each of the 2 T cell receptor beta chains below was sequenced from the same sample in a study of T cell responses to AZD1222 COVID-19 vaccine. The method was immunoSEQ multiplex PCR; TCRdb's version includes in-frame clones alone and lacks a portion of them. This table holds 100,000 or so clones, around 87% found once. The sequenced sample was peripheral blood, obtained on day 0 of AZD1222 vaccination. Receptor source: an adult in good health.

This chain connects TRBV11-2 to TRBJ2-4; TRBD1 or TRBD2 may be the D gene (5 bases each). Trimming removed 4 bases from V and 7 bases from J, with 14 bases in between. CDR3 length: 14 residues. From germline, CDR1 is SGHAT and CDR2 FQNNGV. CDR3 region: CASSYTGALNIQYF. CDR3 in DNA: TGTGCCAGCAGCTACACCGGGGCCCTCAACATTCAGTACTTC.

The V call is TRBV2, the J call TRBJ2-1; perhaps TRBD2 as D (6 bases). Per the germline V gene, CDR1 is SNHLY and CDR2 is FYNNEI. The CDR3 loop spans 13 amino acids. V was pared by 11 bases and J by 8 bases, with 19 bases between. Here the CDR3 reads CAGSQLPGDEQFF. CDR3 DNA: TGTGCCGGATCCCAGCTCCCGGGGGATGAGCAGTTCTTC.